Listed below are T cell receptor beta chains from one sample, sequenced in a study of CD8 T cells in ankylosing spondylitis. TCRdb independently ran MiXCR on the 5' RACE reads; one entry per CDR3 protein. This sample has 700,000 to 1,000,000 distinct CDR3 sequences, with about 12% found just once. Material: blood, either unsorted or a sorted T cell fraction (not recorded which). Receptors originate from a male donor with ankylosing spondylitis. CDR3s include the opening cysteine and the closing phenylalanine or tryptophan. Each record gives: V gene, J gene, D gene, clone size, CDR3 length, CDR3 DNA, CDR3 protein. The D gene is left open where the match is weak. Size is stated for part of the rows, as once, few or many counts, or as a class when the clone is expanded.

v_call: TRBV5-1; j_call: TRBJ2-1; d_call: -; clone_size: -; cdr3_length: 14; cdr3_nt: TGCGCCAGCAGCTTGGGGAACCTAGGGGGTGAGCAGTTCTTC; cdr3_aa: CASSLGNLGGEQFF
v_call: TRBV20-1; j_call: TRBJ2-7; d_call: -; clone_size: few; cdr3_length: 14; cdr3_nt: TGCAGTGCTAGAGGTCAGGGCCTCTCCTACGAGCAGTACTTC; cdr3_aa: CSARGQGLSYEQYF
v_call: TRBV5-3; j_call: TRBJ2-1; d_call: -; clone_size: few; cdr3_length: 15; cdr3_nt: TGTGCCAGAAGCAAAGGACAGCGAAGCTACAATGAGCAGTTCTTC; cdr3_aa: CARSKGQRSYNEQFF
v_call: TRBV20-1; j_call: TRBJ1-1; d_call: TRBD1; clone_size: -; cdr3_length: 15; cdr3_nt: TGCAGTGCTAGGGACCGGGACAGGGGTGGCACTGAAGCTTTCTTT; cdr3_aa: CSARDRDRGGTEAFF
v_call: TRBV20-1; j_call: TRBJ1-4; d_call: -; clone_size: few; cdr3_length: 13; cdr3_nt: TGCAGTGCTAGAAAACCCGCAGGGCCGTGGGAATTTTTT; cdr3_aa: CSARKPAGPWEFF
v_call: TRBV11-2; j_call: TRBJ2-7; d_call: TRBD2; clone_size: few; cdr3_length: 17; cdr3_nt: TGTGCCAGCAGCCGAGCCTTTAGCGGGAGGGTACCCTACGAGCAGTACTTC; cdr3_aa: CASSRAFSGRVPYEQYF
v_call: TRBV11-2; j_call: TRBJ2-1; d_call: TRBD2; clone_size: -; cdr3_length: 14; cdr3_nt: TGTGCCAGCAGCCGGGGGGACTCCTACAATGAGCAGTTCTTC; cdr3_aa: CASSRGDSYNEQFF
v_call: TRBV27; j_call: TRBJ1-4; d_call: -; clone_size: few; cdr3_length: 12; cdr3_nt: TGTGCCAGCAGGTCCCGGGATGAAAAACTGTTTTTT; cdr3_aa: CASRSRDEKLFF
v_call: TRBV18; j_call: TRBJ2-1; d_call: TRBD2; clone_size: -; cdr3_length: 15; cdr3_nt: TGTGCCAGCTCACCGGGACTAGTAGGATTCACTGAGCAGTTCTTC; cdr3_aa: CASSPGLVGFTEQFF
v_call: TRBV5-1; j_call: TRBJ1-5; d_call: -; clone_size: -; cdr3_length: 13; cdr3_nt: TGCGCCAGCAGCCGCAGTGTCAATCAGCCCCAGCATTTT; cdr3_aa: CASSRSVNQPQHF
v_call: TRBV9; j_call: TRBJ2-3; d_call: -; clone_size: -; cdr3_length: 18; cdr3_nt: TGTGCCAGCAGTGAGCATCCGGGTGGGGCGGGTTCCACAGATACGCAGTATTTT; cdr3_aa: CASSEHPGGAGSTDTQYF
v_call: TRBV18; j_call: TRBJ2-3; d_call: -; clone_size: -; cdr3_length: 13; cdr3_nt: TGTGCCAGCTCACCACCCGTCCGGGATACGCAGTATTTT; cdr3_aa: CASSPPVRDTQYF
v_call: TRBV11-1; j_call: TRBJ2-7; d_call: -; clone_size: many; cdr3_length: 12; cdr3_nt: TGCGCCAGCAGCTCTACAGGGAACGAGCAGTACTTC; cdr3_aa: CASSSTGNEQYF
v_call: TRBV7-9; j_call: TRBJ2-4; d_call: -; clone_size: -; cdr3_length: 13; cdr3_nt: TGTGCCAGCAGCTTAGAGGGAGGGGGCATTCAGTACTTC; cdr3_aa: CASSLEGGGIQYF
v_call: TRBV20-1; j_call: TRBJ2-7; d_call: TRBD1; clone_size: few; cdr3_length: 15; cdr3_nt: TGCAGTGCCCCAAGGGGGACAGTGACAATCTACGAGCAGTACTTC; cdr3_aa: CSAPRGTVTIYEQYF
v_call: TRBV18; j_call: TRBJ1-3; d_call: -; clone_size: few; cdr3_length: 12; cdr3_nt: TGTGCCAGCTCACCATTAAGCCAGGGAGTGCATTTT; cdr3_aa: CASSPLSQGVHF
v_call: TRBV4-2; j_call: TRBJ1-2; d_call: -; clone_size: many; cdr3_length: 15; cdr3_nt: TGTGCCAGCAGCCAAGTGGCCCAGTCGGGCTATGGCTACACCTTC; cdr3_aa: CASSQVAQSGYGYTF
v_call: TRBV29-1; j_call: TRBJ2-4; d_call: -; clone_size: many; cdr3_length: 14; cdr3_nt: TGCAGCGTCCGAGTGGACCGAGCCAAAAACATTCAGTACTTC; cdr3_aa: CSVRVDRAKNIQYF
v_call: TRBV6-5; j_call: TRBJ1-2; d_call: -; clone_size: -; cdr3_length: 13; cdr3_nt: TGTGCCAGCAGTTACAGACACTTGGCCGGCTACACCTTC; cdr3_aa: CASSYRHLAGYTF
v_call: TRBV24-1; j_call: TRBJ1-2; d_call: -; clone_size: few; cdr3_length: 14; cdr3_nt: TGTGCCACCAGTGAACCCTCAGGGGACTATGGCTACACCTTC; cdr3_aa: CATSEPSGDYGYTF
v_call: TRBV20-1; j_call: TRBJ2-7; d_call: TRBD2; clone_size: -; cdr3_length: 15; cdr3_nt: TGCAGTGCCAAAGCGGGGGGTGATAGCTCCTACGAGCAGTACTTC; cdr3_aa: CSAKAGGDSSYEQYF
v_call: TRBV2; j_call: TRBJ1-6; d_call: -; clone_size: many; cdr3_length: 13; cdr3_nt: TGTGCCAGCAGGCGGGACGGAAATTCACCCCTCCACTTT; cdr3_aa: CASRRDGNSPLHF
v_call: TRBV5-4; j_call: TRBJ1-1; d_call: -; clone_size: -; cdr3_length: 15; cdr3_nt: TGTGCCAGCAGCTTCGGCTCCCCCGCGGACACTGAAGCTTTCTTT; cdr3_aa: CASSFGSPADTEAFF
v_call: TRBV5-1; j_call: TRBJ1-2; d_call: TRBD1; clone_size: few; cdr3_length: 17; cdr3_nt: TGCGCCAGCAGCTCCTTCCCTCCGGGACAGGTACTTTATGGCTACACCTTC; cdr3_aa: CASSSFPPGQVLYGYTF